This T cell receptor beta chain was identified during a study of human T cells and chemical hapten exposure. Total RNA extraction was carried out from unfractionated whole blood. Trimming stripped 8 bases from V and 0 bases from J, with 15 bases between. From germline, CDR1 is SEHNR and CDR2 FQNEAQ (reference sequence). CDR3 length: 15 residues. TCRdb passed the 5' RACE reads through MiXCR, listing each CDR3 protein once. Found here are approximately 140,000 distinct CDR3 sequences, 4.1% of them singletons; the top ten hold more than 1.2%. This clonotype has ten or more counts. This clonotype was obtained from a female donor in good health. The rearrangement joins TRBV7-9 to TRBJ2-3; a weak D match, TRBD2 (5 bases). CDR3 DNA sequence: TGTGCCAGCTTCTCGACGGGGATAAGCACAGATACGCAGTATTTT. Translating gives CASFSTGISTDTQYF.